The next 14 T cell receptor beta chains were all read from a single sample in a study of blood T cell repertoires in COVID-19. Assay used: immunoSEQ multiplex PCR; TCRdb lists only in-frame clones, some missing. The table lists hundreds of thousands of clones, around 81% of them singletons, with 4.3% in the top ten. The sequencing sample was made of PBMCs or T cells enriched from blood (not recorded which). The receptor source for this set is a man between 25 and 39 years old with acute COVID-19.

This clone appeared once. The chain uses TRBV24-1 and TRBJ2-2, with TRBD1 as a possible D gene (5 bases). Germline V lookup: CDR1 KGHDR, CDR2 SFDVKD. V was trimmed by 5 bases and J by 3 bases, leaving 12 bases between them. This CDR3 has 15 residues. CDR3 protein: CATSGKGADTGELFF. CDR3 nucleotide sequence: TGTGCCACCAGTGGGAAAGGGGCGGACACCGGGGAGCTGTTTTTT.

This chain links TRBV27 with TRBJ2-1; no definite D call. Germline V gives CDR1 MNHEY, CDR2 SMNVEV (reference sequence). The CDR3 spans 15 residues. Trimming took off 4 bases at V and 0 bases at J, with 10 bases between the two ends. The CDR3 nucleotides are TGTGCCAGCAGTTCCGACTTGAGCTCCTACAATGAGCAGTTCTTC. This translates into CASSSDLSSYNEQFF.

This chain joins TRBV9 and TRBJ2-7, with D tentatively TRBD2 (6 bases). Deletions cut 0 bases from V and 4 bases from J, with 8 bases between. The germline CDR1 and CDR2 sequences are SGDLS and YYNGEE. This CDR3 comprises 13 residues. As DNA, the CDR3 is TGTGCCAGCAGCGTAGGGGGACTGTACGAGCAGTACTTC. It specifies CASSVGGLYEQYF.

The chain links TRBV29-1 to TRBJ1-2, with a possible D match to TRBD1 (5 bases). CDR1 and CDR2 from the germline V gene are SQVTM and ANQGSEA. V lost 4 bases, J lost 10 bases, and 10 bases lay in between. The CDR3 runs 10 residues. CDR3 residues: CSVGGDDYTF. In DNA, the CDR3 is TGCAGCGTTGGGGGGGATGACTACACCTTC. Full variable domain (remainder filled in from reference TRBV29-1 and TRBJ1-2): SAVISQKPSRDICQRGTSLTIQCQVDSQVTMMFWYRQQPGQSLTLIATANQGSEATYESGFVIDKFPISRPNLTFSTLTVSNMSPEDSSIYLCSVGGDDYTFGSGTRLTVV.

V usage is TRBV7-2 and J usage is TRBJ1-5, with D perhaps matching TRBD1 (5 bases). This CDR3 is 15 amino acids long. Per the germline V gene, CDR1 is SGHTA and CDR2 is FQGNSA. V lost 6 bases, J lost 6 bases, and 18 bases lay in between. CDR3 loop: CASRPPGLLIQPQHF. The CDR3 DNA reads TGTGCCAGCAGGCCTCCGGGACTTCTCATTCAGCCCCAGCATTTT. Drawing the rest from reference TRBV7-2 and TRBJ1-5, the complete variable domain is GAGVSQSPSNKVTEKGKDVELRCDPISGHTALYWYRQSLGQGLEFLIYFQGNSAPDKSGLPSDRFSAERTGGSVSTLTIQRTQQEDSAVYLCASRPPGLLIQPQHFGDGTRLSIL.

The rearrangement joins TRBV28 to TRBJ1-1; D gene unclear. The CDR3 runs 13 residues. Germline V gene data show CDR1 as MDHEN and CDR2 as SYDVKM. The ends were cut back, 6 bases at V and 1 base at J, with 9 bases in the middle. The CDR3 DNA reads TGTGCCAGCAGCAAAACAGCGAACACTGAAGCTTTCTTT. The encoded protein is CASSKTANTEAFF.

The chain joins TRBV5-1 to TRBJ2-3; D uncertain. CDR3 length equals 13 residues. V was clipped by 0 bases and J by 3 bases, with 5 bases between them. CDR1 and CDR2 from the germline V gene are SGHRS and YFSETQ. The CDR3 nucleotides read TGCGCCAGCAGCTTGGCCGCGACAGATACGCAGTATTTT. Amino acids: CASSLAATDTQYF.

Concerning this clone: The identical CDR3 is also encoded by other nucleotide sequences in the sample. The chain uses TRBV6-4 and TRBJ2-3; 7 nucleotides agree with TRBD2. The CDR3 loop spans 15 amino acids. The germline gives CDR1 MRHNA, CDR2 SNTAGT. Trimming took 0 bases from V and 1 from J; bases not matched to a gene: 1. This chain's CDR3 is CASSDSSGGTDTQYF. CDR3 bases: TGTGCCAGCAGTGACTCGAGCGGGGGCACAGATACGCAGTATTTT.

This chain uses TRBV20-1 with TRBJ2-1, with 7 bases that match TRBD2. The CDR3 has 13 residues. Germline V lookup: CDR1 DFQATT, CDR2 SNEGSKA (reference sequence). V shed 3 bases and J 7 bases; nucleotides not matched to a gene: 6. The CDR3, as DNA: TGCAGTGCTAGTGGACTCGGGGGGAATGAGCAGTTCTTC. As protein: CSASGLGGNEQFF.

This clone was detected once. This chain uses TRBV12-3 or TRBV12-4 with TRBJ1-6; D ambiguous. Trimming left V 3 bases short and J 7 bases short, with 7 bases between. The CDR3 covers 13 residues. The CDR3 bases are TGTGCCAGCAGTTTCCGGGAAAATTCACCCCTCCACTTT. Translation: CASSFRENSPLHF.

The chain employs TRBV7-3 and TRBJ2-5; no clear D. Trimming left V 5 bases short and J 4 bases short, with 11 bases between. The CDR3 runs to 13 residues. From germline, CDR1 is SGHTA and CDR2 FQGTGA. CDR3 in amino acids: CASSPATGETQYF. CDR3 DNA: TGTGCCAGCAGCCCCGCTACCGGAGAGACCCAGTACTTC.

This clone came up a few times. This rearrangement joins TRBV19 to TRBJ1-5; D gene ambiguous. The CDR3 is 14 amino acids. Germline CDR1 and CDR2: LNHDA and SQIVND (reference sequence). V lost 5 bases and J 2 bases, leaving 10 bases between the germline ends. The CDR3 DNA reads as TGTGCCAGTAGTCTCTCGAGGGGCAATCAGCCCCAGCATTTT. This sequence encodes CASSLSRGNQPQHF.

The genes are TRBV3-1 (or the pseudogene TRBV3-2) and TRBJ2-7; D unclear. V was clipped by 7 bases and J by 5 bases, with 12 bases between them. CDR1 and CDR2 from the germline V gene are LGHDT and YNNKEL (reference sequence). The CDR3 length is 12 residues. The CDR3 sequence is CASTSVGDEQYF. In nucleotides, the CDR3 is TGTGCCAGCACCTCAGTCGGAGACGAGCAGTACTTC.

The chain couples TRBV12-3 or TRBV12-4 to TRBJ1-5; D gene ambiguous. Deletions cut 1 base from V and 11 bases from J, with 6 bases between. The CDR3 is 11 amino acids. CDR3 coding DNA: TGTGCCAGCAGTTTAGGTACAGCCCAGCATTTT. This sequence encodes CASSLGTAQHF.